This T cell receptor beta chain came from a study of shared clonotypes between healthy human individuals. About the study: Donor composition was a couple of women and three men, aged 18 to 49.

CDR1 and CDR2 (germline): LGHNA, YSLEER. CDR3 size: 16 residues. J was trimmed by 3 bases and V by 0 bases; bases with no gene match: 8. A remark on this clone: Its target is not known.

This table comes from immunoSEQ multiplex PCR, and its TCRdb copy is limited to in-frame clones, with some not included. The repertoire holds about 1,800,000 clones, approximately 94% seen once, with around 1% in the top ten. CD45RO-negative, CCR7-selected cells formed the naive CD8 fraction, which excluded terminally differentiated effector memory CD45RA+ cells. Study-wide points: Incompleteness in sorted-subset sequencing, despite large depth, was shown by rarefaction. Represented genetic and exposure-history diversity was restricted by having few donors. Clonotypes shared by all four sorted-subset donors had higher generation probabilities than non-shared clonotypes.

This chain uses TRBV4-3 with TRBJ2-7, with 7 bases lining up with TRBD2. The TCR comes from a man aged 18-30 years in good health. Sequenced sample: naive CD8+ T cells sorted from blood. The CDR3 loop reads CASSQDEASGYYEQYF. The CDR3 DNA sequence: TGCGCCAGCAGCCAAGATGAGGCTAGCGGATACTACGAGCAGTACTTC.